The T cell receptor beta chain described here comes from a study of CD39 and CD103 CD8 tumor-infiltrating T cells. The CDR3 spans 15 residues. Germline-derived CDR1 and CDR2 are SEHNR and FQNEAQ (reference sequence). The V segment lost 5 bases and the J segment 0 bases; nucleotides outside the gene matches: 5. Some clones are missing from TCRdb's copy, which holds only in-frame ones; the method was immunoSEQ multiplex PCR. The table shows approximately 17,000 clones, with 90% to 95% occurring only once. Input material: CD8+ T cells sorted from blood. Specified subset: total memory CD8 T cells (CD45RA-CCR7+/-) from blood or uninvolved lymph node. The receptor was derived from a human donor with head and neck squamous cell carcinoma. V gene TRBV7-9 combines with J gene TRBJ2-7; TRBD1 matches at 9 bases. Here the CDR3 reads CASSPRDRASYEQYF. The CDR3 DNA follows: TGTGCCAGCAGCCCCCGGGACAGGGCCTCCTACGAGCAGTACTTC. The whole variable domain, filled in from reference TRBV7-9 and TRBJ2-7, reads DTGVSQNPRHKITKRGQNVTFRCDPISEHNRLYWYRQTLGQGPEFLTYFQNEAQLEKSRLLSDRFSAERPKGSFSTLEIQRTEQGDSAMYLCASSPRDRASYEQYFGPGTRLTVT.